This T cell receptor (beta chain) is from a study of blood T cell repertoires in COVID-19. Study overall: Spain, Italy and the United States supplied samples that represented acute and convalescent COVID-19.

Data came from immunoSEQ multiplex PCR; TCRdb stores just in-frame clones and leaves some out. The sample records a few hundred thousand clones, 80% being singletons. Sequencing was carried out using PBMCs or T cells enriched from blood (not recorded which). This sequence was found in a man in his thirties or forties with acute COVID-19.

The CDR3 bases are TGTGCCAGCTCCCTGAGGGGGGGCGGGGGAGTCATGAACACTGAAGCTTTCTTT. As protein: CASSLRGGGGVMNTEAFF. The V and J genes are TRBV6-4 and TRBJ1-1; the D gene is possibly TRBD1 (6 bases). Trimming pared 8 bases from V and 0 bases from J, leaving 25 bases between. CDR3 length equals 18 residues. The germline V gene encodes CDR1 MRHNA and CDR2 SNTAGT.